This TCR beta chain originates from a study of CD8 T cells in ankylosing spondylitis. General study points: A motif in TCR beta, a set of about 8 highly homologous variants, appeared characteristic of ankylosing spondylitis blood.

Deletions cut 4 bases from V and 3 bases from J, with 7 bases between. CDR1 and CDR2 from the germline V gene are SGHTA and FQGNSA. The CDR3 extends over 13 amino acids. This clonotype has only a few counts. Its matching antigen is unknown. One entry per CDR3 protein, called by TCRdb with MiXCR from the 5' RACE reads. Counted here are hundreds of thousands of distinct CDR3 sequences, 10% to 15% occurring once; the ten biggest clones make up just over 0.5%. The rearrangement joins TRBV7-2 to TRBJ1-5; D is uncertain. The sequence came from a male donor with ankylosing spondylitis. Sequencing used blood, either unsorted or a sorted T cell fraction (not recorded which). CDR3 in DNA: TGTGCCAGCAGCTCCCGGACCAATCAGCCCCAGCATTTT. It yields the protein CASSSRTNQPQHF.